The rows below give T cell receptor beta chains drawn from one sample of a study of beta chain features in type 1 diabetes. Produced via immunoSEQ multiplex PCR; TCRdb's table is partial and in-frame only. The sample has about 660,000 clones, over 13% seen once. The sequencing sample was made of naive CD4+ T cells from blood. The receptors originated from a man between 18 and 29 years old with type 1 diabetes. CDR3s include the opening cysteine and the closing phenylalanine or tryptophan. D genes are given only for firm matches. For some rows the clone size is stated as once, few or many, or as a class when expanded; others skip it.

>.|TRBJ1-3|TRBV7-9|.
TGTGCCAGCAGCCCCTCGTCCGGGGCTGGAAACACCATATATTTT
CASSPSSGAGNTIYF
>.|TRBJ2-5|TRBV5-1|TRBD1
TGCGCCAGTTATCGGGACAGCTTCCAAGAGACCCAGTACTTC
CASYRDSFQETQYF
>.|TRBJ2-1|TRBV29-1|TRBD2
TGCAGCGTTGCTAGGACTAGCTCCTACAATGAGCAGTTCTTC
CSVARTSSYNEQFF
>few|TRBJ2-7|TRBV7-2|.
TGTGCCAGCAGCTTATGGCCTGGGGCTTCCTACGAGCAGTACTTC
CASSLWPGASYEQYF
>.|TRBJ1-1|TRBV6-5|TRBD1
TGTGCCAGCAGCTCCCCTAAGGGGGCAGAGGCTTTCTTT
CASSSPKGAEAFF
>few|TRBJ2-3|TRBV9|TRBD2
TGTGCCAGCAGCGTATGGGAGGGGCGCACAGATACGCAGTATTTT
CASSVWEGRTDTQYF
>.|TRBJ1-5|TRBV28|TRBD1
TGTGCCAGCGGAGGGGGACAGGGGGATCAGCCCCAGCATTTT
CASGGGQGDQPQHF
>few|TRBJ2-1|TRBV4-3|TRBD2
TGCGCCAGCAGCCAAGAACTAGCGGGCTACAATGAGCAGTTCTTC
CASSQELAGYNEQFF
>.|TRBJ2-2|TRBV4-1|.
TGCGCCAGCAGCCAAGGGACCACCGGGGAGCTGTTTTTT
CASSQGTTGELFF
>.|TRBJ1-1|TRBV29-1|.
TGCAGCGTTGATGGGAGGGTGTCGAACACTGAAGCTTTCTTT
CSVDGRVSNTEAFF
>.|TRBJ1-5|TRBV30|TRBD1
TGTGCCTGGAGCCACAGGGGAGGTAGCAATCAGCCCCAGCATTTT
CAWSHRGGSNQPQHF
>few|TRBJ2-3|TRBV14|.
TGTGCCAGCAGCCAAGCGAGGACAGCCGACGACACAGATACGCAGTATTTT
CASSQARTADDTDTQYF